The rows below give T cell receptor beta chains drawn from one sample of a study of blood T cells in healthy people across ages. MiXCR was run by TCRdb on the 5' RACE reads, yielding one entry per CDR3 protein. The table records about 830,000 distinct CDR3 sequences, around two thirds of them present only once. Sequences were obtained from blood. These receptors came from a man aged 30-40 years in good health. The CDR3 runs from the conserved cysteine through the conserved F or W.

J gene: TRBJ2-1; V gene: TRBV9; CDR3 protein: CASSVDPGSSHNEQFF
J gene: TRBJ2-7; V gene: TRBV6-5; CDR3 protein: CASSTGTGQNEQYF
J gene: TRBJ2-5; V gene: TRBV4-3; CDR3 protein: CASSQGRGETQYF
J gene: TRBJ1-5; V gene: TRBV12-3/TRBV12-4; CDR3 protein: CASTAGQPYQPQHF
J gene: TRBJ2-1; V gene: TRBV7-9; CDR3 protein: CASSSSSTYGEQFF
J gene: TRBJ1-4; V gene: TRBV12-3/TRBV12-4; CDR3 protein: CATRQGEAEKLFF
J gene: TRBJ2-3; V gene: TRBV20-1; CDR3 protein: CSATRQGSVGDTQYF
J gene: .; V gene: TRBV4-2; CDR3 protein: CASSPGVGQGVYEQYF
J gene: TRBJ1-2; V gene: TRBV7-2; CDR3 protein: CASSSGRSAYGYTF
J gene: TRBJ2-5; V gene: TRBV5-1; CDR3 protein: CASNSTPGPQETQYF
J gene: TRBJ2-5; V gene: TRBV7-2; CDR3 protein: CASSGTVRETQYF
J gene: TRBJ2-1; V gene: TRBV12-3/TRBV12-4; CDR3 protein: CASRGGQGSYNEQFF
J gene: TRBJ2-1; V gene: TRBV6-5; CDR3 protein: CASSYSGTSSNEQFF
J gene: TRBJ2-7; V gene: TRBV4-3; CDR3 protein: CASSRALAPGASYEQYF
J gene: TRBJ1-1; V gene: TRBV7-9; CDR3 protein: CASNRRGDTEAFF
J gene: TRBJ2-3; V gene: TRBV12-3/TRBV12-4; CDR3 protein: CASSLDLGTDTQYF
J gene: TRBJ1-2; V gene: TRBV20-1; CDR3 protein: CSARVAAGVGYTF
J gene: TRBJ2-1; V gene: TRBV29-1; CDR3 protein: CSVEDTGQGIWHNEQFF
J gene: .; V gene: TRBV6-6; CDR3 protein: CASTLNGGGQSYEQYF
J gene: TRBJ2-7; V gene: TRBV6-1; CDR3 protein: CASGKRGGRSYEQYF
J gene: TRBJ2-4; V gene: TRBV9; CDR3 protein: CASSVEGRGTNIQYF
J gene: TRBJ2-5; V gene: TRBV6-1; CDR3 protein: CASSADSGGAGTQYF
J gene: TRBJ2-1; V gene: TRBV5-1; CDR3 protein: CASSWDTRSYNEQFF
J gene: TRBJ2-7; V gene: TRBV7-2; CDR3 protein: CASSPIGRTGYEQYF
J gene: TRBJ2-3; V gene: TRBV28; CDR3 protein: CASSVGAPDTQYF
J gene: TRBJ2-2; V gene: TRBV3-1; CDR3 protein: CASSPLGGANTGELFF
J gene: TRBJ2-3; V gene: TRBV4-2; CDR3 protein: CASSQGHRGSTDTQYF
J gene: .; V gene: TRBV12-3/TRBV12-4; CDR3 protein: CASSLATTGEQTQYF
J gene: TRBJ2-7; V gene: TRBV5-1; CDR3 protein: CASSVTSGDRYF
J gene: TRBJ2-1; V gene: TRBV9; CDR3 protein: CASSVEELPYNEQFF
J gene: TRBJ2-7; V gene: TRBV27; CDR3 protein: CASSARWRSYEQYF
J gene: TRBJ1-5; V gene: TRBV11-3; CDR3 protein: CAPGTPNQPQHF
J gene: TRBJ2-7; V gene: TRBV10-3; CDR3 protein: CAIQPHSSGGSLEQYF
J gene: TRBJ2-1; V gene: TRBV9; CDR3 protein: CASSVATVRNEQFF
J gene: TRBJ2-7; V gene: TRBV5-6; CDR3 protein: CASSSTGRYEQYF
J gene: TRBJ2-7; V gene: TRBV9; CDR3 protein: CASSVEWGPLGEQYF
J gene: TRBJ2-5; V gene: TRBV5-1; CDR3 protein: CASSLLDRTGAETQYF
J gene: TRBJ2-2; V gene: TRBV4-3; CDR3 protein: CASSQDEARTGGHGELFF
J gene: TRBJ1-4; V gene: TRBV4-3; CDR3 protein: CASSQRNRGEKLFF
J gene: TRBJ2-7; V gene: TRBV7-2; CDR3 protein: CASTINQGSVSSYEQYF
J gene: TRBJ1-2; V gene: TRBV10-3; CDR3 protein: CAMTRGQGNYGYTF
J gene: TRBJ1-2; V gene: TRBV29-1; CDR3 protein: CSARSDRANRANYGYTF
J gene: TRBJ2-7; V gene: TRBV3-1; CDR3 protein: CASSHYETYEQYF
J gene: .; V gene: TRBV7-2; CDR3 protein: CASSLDGREGYEQYF
J gene: TRBJ2-1; V gene: TRBV7-9; CDR3 protein: CASSPPGTLNEQFF
J gene: TRBJ2-1; V gene: TRBV20-1; CDR3 protein: CSARQTSGGVSSYNEQFF
J gene: TRBJ2-5; V gene: TRBV6-2/TRBV6-3; CDR3 protein: CASSASGGSETQYF
J gene: TRBJ2-5; V gene: TRBV29-1; CDR3 protein: CSVGGGDQETQYF
J gene: TRBJ1-5; V gene: TRBV5-1; CDR3 protein: CASSLDPGQGQAQHF
J gene: TRBJ2-7; V gene: TRBV29-1; CDR3 protein: CSVVEGVRPYEQYF
J gene: TRBJ1-2; V gene: TRBV27; CDR3 protein: CASSPLREGGNYGYTF
J gene: TRBJ2-7; V gene: TRBV12-3/TRBV12-4; CDR3 protein: CASSFLAGELYEQYF
J gene: TRBJ2-7; V gene: TRBV7-2; CDR3 protein: CASSLGGAGLAYEQYF
J gene: TRBJ2-3; V gene: TRBV5-1; CDR3 protein: CASSFSAHTDTQYF